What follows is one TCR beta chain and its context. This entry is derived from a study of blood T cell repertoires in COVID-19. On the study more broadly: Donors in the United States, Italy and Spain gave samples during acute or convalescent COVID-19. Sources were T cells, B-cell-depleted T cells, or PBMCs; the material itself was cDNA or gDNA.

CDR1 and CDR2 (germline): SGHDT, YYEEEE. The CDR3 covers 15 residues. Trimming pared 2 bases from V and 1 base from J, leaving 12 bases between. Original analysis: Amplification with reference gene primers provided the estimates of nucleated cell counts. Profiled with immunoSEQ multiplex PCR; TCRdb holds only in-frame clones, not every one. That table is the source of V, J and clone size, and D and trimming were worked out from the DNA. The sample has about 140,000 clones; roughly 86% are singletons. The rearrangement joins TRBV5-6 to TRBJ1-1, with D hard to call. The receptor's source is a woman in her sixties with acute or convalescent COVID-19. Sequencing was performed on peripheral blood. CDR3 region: CASSLRFAGNTEAFF. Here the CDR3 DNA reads TGTGCCAGCAGCTTACGATTCGCAGGGAACACTGAAGCTTTCTTT.